This T cell receptor (beta chain) was obtained from a study of OX40 agonist ivuxolimab in advanced cancers. Turning to the study itself: Every patient in dose escalation had hepatocellular carcinoma, melanoma, renal cell or head and neck cancer. Age averaged around 59 years (range about 23 to 80), and around 87% were male.

Sequencing used immunoSEQ multiplex PCR; TCRdb keeps in-frame clones, though not all of them. The sample has some 58,000 clones, more than 80% seen once. CDR1 and CDR2 (germline): SGHTA, FQGTGA. The CDR3 is 16 residues long. V gave up 2 bases and J gave up 4 bases; unmatched junction bases: 9. The source is an adult with an advanced solid tumor such as melanoma, head and neck, liver or kidney cancer. The gene calls are TRBV7-3 and TRBJ2-7; 9 bases align to TRBD1. Sequenced here: CD4+ or CD8+ T cells sorted from blood, sampled in a trial of the OX40 agonist ivuxolimab. CDR3 sequence: CASSLGGTGNGYEQYV. The CDR3 DNA sequence: TGTGCCAGCAGCTTAGGGGGGACAGGGAACGGGTACGAGCAGTACGTC.